Listed below are T cell receptor beta chains from one sample, sequenced in a study of T cells after posttransplantation cyclophosphamide. TCRdb's table, derived via immunoSEQ multiplex PCR, lists solely in-frame clones and lacks some. The table lists some 46,000 clones, no singletons, with about 2% in the top ten. The sequenced sample was PBMCs. Receptors were obtained from a middle-aged man in good health, CMV-negative, and a related stem cell transplant donor. Both conserved end residues are part of each CDR3. A D gene is named only where the DNA matches it firmly. Rows give clone size only sometimes, using once, few, many, or a class for an expanded clone.

>TRBJ1-1|TRBV6-1|many|TRBD1
TGTGCCAGCAGCCCCCGGACAGGGCGGAACACTGAAGCTTTCTTT
CASSPRTGRNTEAFF
>TRBJ1-1|TRBV10-1|NA|TRBD1
TGCTCGAGAGGGGGGGGGACAGGGGGCGCTGAAGCTTTCTTT
CSRGGGTGGAEAFF
>TRBJ1-1|TRBV5-1|many|NA
TGCGCCAGCAGCTCAAACCCCCCGGGGACAACGGAAGCTTTCTTT
CASSSNPPGTTEAFF
>TRBJ1-2|TRBV27|few|TRBD1
TGTGCCAGCAGTTCATCGAGACAGGGAGCTAACTATGGCTACACCTTC
CASSSSRQGANYGYTF
>TRBJ2-3|TRBV7-3|few|NA
TGTGCCAGCAGCTTTAGCGGATACACAGATACGCAGTATTTT
CASSFSGYTDTQYF
>TRBJ1-2|TRBV20-1|many|NA
TGCAGTGCCCGAGGATCGGGAGGCTACACCTTC
CSARGSGGYTF
>TRBJ1-4|TRBV2|many|NA
TGTGCCAGCAGTGAAGTAAAGGGAGGGGGAAAACTGTTTTTT
CASSEVKGGGKLFF
>TRBJ2-3|TRBV7-8|NA|TRBD1
TGTGCCAGCAGCTTCGTGGCAGGGGGAGCAGATACGCAGTATTTT
CASSFVAGGADTQYF
>TRBJ1-5|TRBV18|NA|NA
TGTGCCAGCTCCCGGGAAGGGGGTCAGCCCCAGCATTTT
CASSREGGQPQHF
>TRBJ1-1|TRBV7-9|many|NA
TGTGCCAGCAGCTTTTGGCAGATGAACACTGAAGCTTTCTTT
CASSFWQMNTEAFF